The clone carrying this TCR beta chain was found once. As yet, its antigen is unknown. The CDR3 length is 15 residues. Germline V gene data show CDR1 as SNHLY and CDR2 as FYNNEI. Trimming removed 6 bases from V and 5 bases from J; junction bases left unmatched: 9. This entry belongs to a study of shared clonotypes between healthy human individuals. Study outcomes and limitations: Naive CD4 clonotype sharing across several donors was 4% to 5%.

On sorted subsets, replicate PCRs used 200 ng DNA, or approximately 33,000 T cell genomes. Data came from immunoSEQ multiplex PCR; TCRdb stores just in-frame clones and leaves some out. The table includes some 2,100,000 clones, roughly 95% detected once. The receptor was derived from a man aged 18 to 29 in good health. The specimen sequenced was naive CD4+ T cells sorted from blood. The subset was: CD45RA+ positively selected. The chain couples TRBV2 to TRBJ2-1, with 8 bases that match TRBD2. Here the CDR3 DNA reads TGTGCCAGCAGGGCTCGGGCGGGAGGAGACAATGAGCAGTTCTTC. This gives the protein CASRARAGGDNEQFF.